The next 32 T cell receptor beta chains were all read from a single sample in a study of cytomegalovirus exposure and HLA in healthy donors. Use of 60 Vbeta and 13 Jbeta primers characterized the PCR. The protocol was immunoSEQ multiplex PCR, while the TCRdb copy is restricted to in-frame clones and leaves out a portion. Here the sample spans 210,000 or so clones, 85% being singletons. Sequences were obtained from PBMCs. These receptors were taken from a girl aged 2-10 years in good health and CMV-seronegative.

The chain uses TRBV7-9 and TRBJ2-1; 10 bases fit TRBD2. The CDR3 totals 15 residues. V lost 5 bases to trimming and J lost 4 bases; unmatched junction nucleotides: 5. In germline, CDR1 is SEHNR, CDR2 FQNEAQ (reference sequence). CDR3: CASSQREGIYNEQFF. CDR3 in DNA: TGTGCCAGCAGCCAGCGGGAGGGGATTTACAATGAGCAGTTCTTC.

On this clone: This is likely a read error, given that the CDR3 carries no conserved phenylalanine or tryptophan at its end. The CDR3 sequence: CASSENAAGRDGYTL. The CDR3 coding sequence is TGTGCCAGCAGTGAAAATGCAGCAGGTCGGGATGGCTACACCCTC. The rearrangement joins TRBV6-1 to TRBJ1-2, with no clear D. The CDR3 sequence is 15 residues long. CDR1 and CDR2 from the germline V gene are MNHNS and SASEGT. V lost 2 bases and J 6 bases, leaving 16 bases between the germline ends.

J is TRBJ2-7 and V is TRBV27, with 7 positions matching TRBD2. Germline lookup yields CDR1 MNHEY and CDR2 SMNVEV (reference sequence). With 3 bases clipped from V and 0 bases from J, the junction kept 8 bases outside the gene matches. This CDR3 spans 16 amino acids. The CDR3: CASSFSAGVSSYEQYF. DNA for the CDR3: TGTGCCAGCAGTTTTTCTGCGGGGGTCAGCTCCTACGAGCAGTACTTC.

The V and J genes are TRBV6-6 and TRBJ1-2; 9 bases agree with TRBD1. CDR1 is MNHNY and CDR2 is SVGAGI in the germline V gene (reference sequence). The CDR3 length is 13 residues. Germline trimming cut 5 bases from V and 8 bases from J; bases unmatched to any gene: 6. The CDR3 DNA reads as TGTGCCAGCAGTGGGACAGGGTTTAAAGGCTACACCTTC. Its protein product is CASSGTGFKGYTF.

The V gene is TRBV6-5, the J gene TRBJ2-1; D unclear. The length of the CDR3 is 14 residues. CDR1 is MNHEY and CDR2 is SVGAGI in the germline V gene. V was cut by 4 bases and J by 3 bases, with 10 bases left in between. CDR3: CASSSGSRYNEQFF. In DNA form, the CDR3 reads TGTGCCAGCAGTTCTGGTAGCCGCTACAATGAGCAGTTCTTC.

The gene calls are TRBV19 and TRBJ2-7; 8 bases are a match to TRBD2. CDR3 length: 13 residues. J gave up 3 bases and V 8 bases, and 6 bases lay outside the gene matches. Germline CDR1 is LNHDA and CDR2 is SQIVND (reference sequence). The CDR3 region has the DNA TGTGCCAGTTCCCGGACTAGCAGCTACGAGCAGTACTTC. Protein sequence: CASSRTSSYEQYF.

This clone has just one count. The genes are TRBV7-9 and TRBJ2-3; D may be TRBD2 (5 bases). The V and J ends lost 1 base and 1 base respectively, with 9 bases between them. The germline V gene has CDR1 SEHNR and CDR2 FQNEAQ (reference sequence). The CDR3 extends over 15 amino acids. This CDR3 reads CASSLVLRGTDTQYF. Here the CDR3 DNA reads TGTGCCAGCAGCTTAGTCTTGCGGGGCACAGATACGCAGTATTTT.

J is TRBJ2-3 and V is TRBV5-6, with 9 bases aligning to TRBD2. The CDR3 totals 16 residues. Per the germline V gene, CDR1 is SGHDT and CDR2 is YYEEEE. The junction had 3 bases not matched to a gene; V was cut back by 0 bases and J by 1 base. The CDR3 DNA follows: TGTGCCAGCAGCTTGGCGGCTAGCGGGGGCACAGATACGCAGTATTTT. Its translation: CASSLAASGGTDTQYF.

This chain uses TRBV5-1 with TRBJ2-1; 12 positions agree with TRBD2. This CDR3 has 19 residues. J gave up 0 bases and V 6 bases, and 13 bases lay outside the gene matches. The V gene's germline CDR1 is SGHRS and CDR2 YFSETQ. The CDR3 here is CASTLRTSGGPSSYNEQFF. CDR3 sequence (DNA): TGCGCCAGCACGTTGAGAACTAGCGGGGGGCCGAGCTCCTACAATGAGCAGTTCTTC. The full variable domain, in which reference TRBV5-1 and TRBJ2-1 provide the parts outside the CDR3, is KAGVTQTPRYLIKTRGQQVTLSCSPISGHRSVSWYQQTPGQGLQFLFEYFSETQRNKGNFPGRFSGRQFSNSRSEMNVSTLELGDSALYLCASTLRTSGGPSSYNEQFFGPGTRLTVL.

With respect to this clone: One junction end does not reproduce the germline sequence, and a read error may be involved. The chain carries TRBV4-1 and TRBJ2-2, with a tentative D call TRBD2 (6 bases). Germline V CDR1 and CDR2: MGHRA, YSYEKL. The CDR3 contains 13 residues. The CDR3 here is CAGSRRDSGELFF. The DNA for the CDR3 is TGCGCCGGCAGCCGGCGGGACTCCGGGGAGCTGTTTTTT.

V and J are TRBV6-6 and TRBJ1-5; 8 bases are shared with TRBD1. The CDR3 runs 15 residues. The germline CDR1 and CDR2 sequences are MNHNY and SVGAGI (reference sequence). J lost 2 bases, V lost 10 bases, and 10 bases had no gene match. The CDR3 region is CATFKTGAGNQPQHF. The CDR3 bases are TGTGCCACCTTCAAGACAGGGGCAGGCAATCAGCCCCAGCATTTT.

The CDR3, as DNA: TGTGCCAGCAGTGAAATTAAAAATTCACCCCTCCACTTT. Translated: CASSEIKNSPLHF. The rearrangement links TRBV2 to TRBJ1-6; D gene ambiguous. CDR1 and CDR2 (germline): SNHLY, FYNNEI. The CDR3 length is 13 residues. The V end lost 2 bases, the J end lost 7 bases, and 6 bases lay between the germline ends.

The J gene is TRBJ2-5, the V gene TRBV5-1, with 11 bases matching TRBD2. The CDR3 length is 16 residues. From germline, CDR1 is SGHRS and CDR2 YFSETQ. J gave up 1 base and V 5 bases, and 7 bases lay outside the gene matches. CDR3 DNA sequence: TGCGCCAGCAGGAATAATCTAGCGGGGGGCCAAGAGACCCAGTACTTC. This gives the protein CASRNNLAGGQETQYF.

This CDR3 is CASSLAAGGGADTQYF. CDR3 sequence (DNA): TGCGCCAGCAGCCTTGCAGCGGGAGGGGGGGCAGATACGCAGTATTTT. The chain links TRBV5-1 to TRBJ2-3, with TRBD2 identical over 10 bases. The CDR3 has 16 residues. Per germline, CDR1 SGHRS and CDR2 YFSETQ. V trimming: 4 bases; J trimming: 4 bases; junction bases outside the gene matches: 9.

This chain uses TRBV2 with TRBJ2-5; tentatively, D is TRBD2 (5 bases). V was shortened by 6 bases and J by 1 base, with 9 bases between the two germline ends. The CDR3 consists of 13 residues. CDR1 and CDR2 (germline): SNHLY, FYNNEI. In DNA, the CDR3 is TGTGCCAGCAGGGAGCGGATCCAAGAGACCCAGTACTTC. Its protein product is CASRERIQETQYF.

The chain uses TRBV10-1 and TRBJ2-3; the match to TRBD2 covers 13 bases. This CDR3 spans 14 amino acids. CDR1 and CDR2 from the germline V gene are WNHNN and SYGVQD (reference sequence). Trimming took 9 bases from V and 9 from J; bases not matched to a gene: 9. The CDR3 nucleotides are TGCGCCAGAAGGACTAGCGGGGGCCCGGGGACGCAGTATTTT. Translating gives CARRTSGGPGTQYF.

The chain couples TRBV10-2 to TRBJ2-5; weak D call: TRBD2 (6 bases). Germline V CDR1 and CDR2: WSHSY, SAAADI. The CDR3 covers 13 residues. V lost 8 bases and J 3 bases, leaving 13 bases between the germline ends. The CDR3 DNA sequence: TGCGCCAGCCACCGGGACTTGAAAGAGACCCAGTACTTC. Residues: CASHRDLKETQYF.

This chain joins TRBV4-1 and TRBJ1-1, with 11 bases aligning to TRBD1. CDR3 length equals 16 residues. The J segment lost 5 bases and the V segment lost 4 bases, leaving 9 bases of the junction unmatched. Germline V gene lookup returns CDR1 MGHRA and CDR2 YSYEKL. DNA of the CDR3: TGCGCCAGCAGCCCCCGGACAGGGGGCGCTTTGACTGAAGCTTTCTTT. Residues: CASSPRTGGALTEAFF.

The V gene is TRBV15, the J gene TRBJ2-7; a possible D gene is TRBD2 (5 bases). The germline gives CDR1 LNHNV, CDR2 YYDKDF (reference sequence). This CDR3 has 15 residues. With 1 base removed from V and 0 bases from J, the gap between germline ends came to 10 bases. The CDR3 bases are TGTGCCACCAGCAGAGTCACAGCGGCCTCCTACGAGCAGTACTTC. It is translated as CATSRVTAASYEQYF.

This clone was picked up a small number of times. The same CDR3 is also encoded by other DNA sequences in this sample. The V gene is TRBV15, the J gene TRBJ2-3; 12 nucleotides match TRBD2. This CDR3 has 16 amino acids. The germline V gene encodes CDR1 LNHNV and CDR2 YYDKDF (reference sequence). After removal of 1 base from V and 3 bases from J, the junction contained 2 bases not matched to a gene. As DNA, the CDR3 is TGTGCCACCAGCAGAGGGACTAGCGGGGAAACAGATACGCAGTATTTT. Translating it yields CATSRGTSGETDTQYF. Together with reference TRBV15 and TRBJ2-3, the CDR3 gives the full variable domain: DAMVIQNPRYQVTQFGKPVTLSCSQTLNHNVMYWYQQKSSQAPKLLFHYYDKDFNNEADTPDNFQSRRPNTSFCFLDIRSPGLGDTAMYLCATSRGTSGETDTQYFGPGTRLTVL.

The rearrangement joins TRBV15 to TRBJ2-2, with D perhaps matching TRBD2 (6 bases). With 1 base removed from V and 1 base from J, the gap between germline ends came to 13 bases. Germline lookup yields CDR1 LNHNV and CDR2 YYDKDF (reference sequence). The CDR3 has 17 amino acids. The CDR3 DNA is TGTGCCACCAGCAGAGGCCCTAGCGCAAGGAACACCGGGGAGCTGTTTTTT. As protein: CATSRGPSARNTGELFF.

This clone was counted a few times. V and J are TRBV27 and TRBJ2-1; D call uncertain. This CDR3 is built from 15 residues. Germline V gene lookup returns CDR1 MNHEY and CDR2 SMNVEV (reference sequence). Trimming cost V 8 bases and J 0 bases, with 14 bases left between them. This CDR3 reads CASGDDSSSYNEQFF. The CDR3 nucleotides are TGTGCCAGCGGAGACGACTCTAGCTCCTACAATGAGCAGTTCTTC.

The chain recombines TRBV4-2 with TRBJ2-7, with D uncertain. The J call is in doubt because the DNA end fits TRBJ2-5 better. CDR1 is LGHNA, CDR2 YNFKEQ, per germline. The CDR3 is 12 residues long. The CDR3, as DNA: TGTGCCAGCAGCCAAGATTGGGAGACCCAGTACTTC. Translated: CASSQDWETQYF.

The CDR3 is CAWSSPWGRHSPLHF. In DNA form, the CDR3 reads TGTGCCTGGAGCTCTCCCTGGGGGCGCCATTCACCCCTCCACTTT. V usage is TRBV30 and J usage is TRBJ1-6; possibly TRBD1 for D (6 bases). The CDR3 contains 15 residues. Germline V CDR1 and CDR2: GTSNPN, SVGIG (reference sequence). V was shortened by 3 bases and J by 8 bases, with 17 bases between the two germline ends.

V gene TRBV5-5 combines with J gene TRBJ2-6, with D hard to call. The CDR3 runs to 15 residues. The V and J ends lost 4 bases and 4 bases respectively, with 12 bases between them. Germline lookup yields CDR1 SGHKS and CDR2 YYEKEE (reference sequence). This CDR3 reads CASSKSPAGANVLTF. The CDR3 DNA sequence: TGTGCCAGCAGCAAGAGCCCCGCCGGGGCCAACGTCCTGACTTTC. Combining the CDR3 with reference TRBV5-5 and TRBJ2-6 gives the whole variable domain DAGVTQSPTHLIKTRGQQVTLRCSPISGHKSVSWYQQVLGQGPQFIFQYYEKEERGRGNFPDRFSARQFPNYSSELNVNALLLGDSALYLCASSKSPAGANVLTFGAGSRLTVL.

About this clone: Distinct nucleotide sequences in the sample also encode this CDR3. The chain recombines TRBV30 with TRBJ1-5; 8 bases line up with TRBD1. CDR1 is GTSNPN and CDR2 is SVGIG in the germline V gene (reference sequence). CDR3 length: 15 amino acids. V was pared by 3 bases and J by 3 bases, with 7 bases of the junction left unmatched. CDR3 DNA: TGTGCCTGGAGCGGCGGGACAGGACTCAATCAGCCCCAGCATTTT. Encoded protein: CAWSGGTGLNQPQHF. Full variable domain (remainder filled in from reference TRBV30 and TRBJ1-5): SQTIHQWPATLVQPVGSPLSLECTVEGTSNPNLYWYRQAAGRGLQLLFYSVGIGQISSEVPQNLSASRPQDRQFILSSKKLLLSDSGFYLCAWSGGTGLNQPQHFGDGTRLSIL.

CDR3 region: CASSLGPTGQGYEQYF. Here the CDR3 DNA reads TGTGCCAGCAGCTTAGGACCTACGGGACAGGGGTACGAGCAGTACTTC. The chain couples TRBV11-2 to TRBJ2-7; 10 nucleotides match TRBD1. V lost 1 base, J lost 4 bases, and 7 bases stayed unmatched. Germline CDR1 SGHAT, CDR2 FQNNGV. CDR3 length: 16 residues.

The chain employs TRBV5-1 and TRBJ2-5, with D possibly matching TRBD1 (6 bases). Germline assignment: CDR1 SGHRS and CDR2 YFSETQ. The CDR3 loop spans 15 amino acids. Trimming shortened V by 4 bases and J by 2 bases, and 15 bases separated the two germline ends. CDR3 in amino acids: CASSIYRVGQETQYF. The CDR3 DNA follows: TGCGCCAGCAGCATCTACAGGGTGGGGCAAGAGACCCAGTACTTC.

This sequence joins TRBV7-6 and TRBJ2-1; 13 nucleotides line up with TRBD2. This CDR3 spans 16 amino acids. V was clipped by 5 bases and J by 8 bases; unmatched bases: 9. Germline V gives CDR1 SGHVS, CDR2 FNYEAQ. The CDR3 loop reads CASSPPVTSGRDEQFF. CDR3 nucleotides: TGTGCCAGCAGCCCCCCGGTTACTAGCGGGAGGGATGAGCAGTTCTTC.

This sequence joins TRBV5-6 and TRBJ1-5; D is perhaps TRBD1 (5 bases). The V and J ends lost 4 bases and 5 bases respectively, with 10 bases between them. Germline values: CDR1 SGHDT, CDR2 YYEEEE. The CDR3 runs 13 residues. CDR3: CASSRTGDQPQHF. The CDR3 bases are TGTGCCAGCAGCCGGACGGGGGATCAGCCCCAGCATTTT.

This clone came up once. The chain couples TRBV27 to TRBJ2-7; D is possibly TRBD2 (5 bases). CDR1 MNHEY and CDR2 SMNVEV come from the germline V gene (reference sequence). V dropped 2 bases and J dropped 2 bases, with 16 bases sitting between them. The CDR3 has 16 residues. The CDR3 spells CASSLEPREYTYEQYF. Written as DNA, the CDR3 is TGTGCCAGCAGTTTAGAGCCCCGGGAATATACCTACGAGCAGTACTTC.

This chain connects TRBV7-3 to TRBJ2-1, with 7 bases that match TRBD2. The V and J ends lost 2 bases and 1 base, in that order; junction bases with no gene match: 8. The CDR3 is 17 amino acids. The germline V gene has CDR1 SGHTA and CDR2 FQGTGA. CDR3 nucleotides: TGTGCCAGCAGCTTACTCCAACGGGGGGTGTCCTACAATGAGCAGTTCTTC. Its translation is CASSLLQRGVSYNEQFF.